Included here is one T cell receptor (beta chain) sequence, with context. Its matching antigen is unknown. The protocol was immunoSEQ multiplex PCR, while the TCRdb copy is restricted to in-frame clones and leaves out a portion. The table has tens of thousands of clones, more than 75% seen once; the top ten hold 0.7%. The data belong to a study of graft-versus-host responses after intestinal transplantation. Looking at the study overall: Each transplant was multivisceral, liver-intestinal, or isolated intestinal.

Trimming took off 1 base at V and 6 bases at J, with 11 bases between the two ends. Germline V gives CDR1 SGHNT, CDR2 YYREEE (reference sequence). The CDR3 covers 13 residues. The sequenced sample was unstimulated CD4+ T cells sorted from spleen or lymph node cells, obtained before intestinal transplant. This receptor was identified in a human donor who received an intestinal transplant. J is TRBJ2-7 and V is TRBV5-4, with D possibly matching TRBD2 (6 bases). CDR3 sequence: CASSLRRESEQYF. Here the CDR3 DNA reads TGTGCCAGCAGCTTGAGGCGGGAAAGCGAGCAGTACTTC.